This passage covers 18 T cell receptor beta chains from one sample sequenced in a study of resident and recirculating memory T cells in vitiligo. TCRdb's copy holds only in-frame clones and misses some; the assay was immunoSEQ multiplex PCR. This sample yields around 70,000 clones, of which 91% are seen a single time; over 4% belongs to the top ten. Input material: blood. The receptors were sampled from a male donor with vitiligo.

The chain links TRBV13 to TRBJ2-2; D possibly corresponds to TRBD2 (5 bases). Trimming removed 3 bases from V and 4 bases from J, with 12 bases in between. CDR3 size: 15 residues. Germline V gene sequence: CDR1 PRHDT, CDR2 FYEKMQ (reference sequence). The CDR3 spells CASSFDLAGTGELFF. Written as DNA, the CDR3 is TGTGCCAGCAGCTTTGACTTGGCGGGCACCGGGGAGCTGTTTTTT.

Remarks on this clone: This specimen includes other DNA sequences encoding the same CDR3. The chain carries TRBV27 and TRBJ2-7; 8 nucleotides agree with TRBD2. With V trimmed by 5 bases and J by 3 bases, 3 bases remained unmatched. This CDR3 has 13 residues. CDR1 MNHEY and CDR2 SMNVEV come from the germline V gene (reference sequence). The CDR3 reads CASSPGGSYEQYF. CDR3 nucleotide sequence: TGTGCCAGCAGTCCGGGGGGGAGCTACGAGCAGTACTTC.

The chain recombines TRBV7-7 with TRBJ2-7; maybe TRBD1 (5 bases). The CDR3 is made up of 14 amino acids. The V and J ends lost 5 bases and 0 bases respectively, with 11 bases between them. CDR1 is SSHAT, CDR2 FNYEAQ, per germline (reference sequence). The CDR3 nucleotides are TGTGCCAGCAGCCGGAACAGGAGCTCCTACGAGCAGTACTTC. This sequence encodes CASSRNRSSYEQYF.

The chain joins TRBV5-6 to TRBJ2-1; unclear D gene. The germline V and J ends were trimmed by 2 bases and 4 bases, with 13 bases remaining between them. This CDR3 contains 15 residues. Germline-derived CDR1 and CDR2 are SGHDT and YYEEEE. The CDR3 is CASSLSRLRYNEQFF. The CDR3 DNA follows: TGTGCCAGCAGCTTATCCCGACTCAGATACAATGAGCAGTTCTTC.

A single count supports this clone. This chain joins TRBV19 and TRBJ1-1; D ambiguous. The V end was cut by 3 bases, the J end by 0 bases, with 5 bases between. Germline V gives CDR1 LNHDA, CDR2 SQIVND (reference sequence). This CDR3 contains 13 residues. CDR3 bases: TGTGCCAGTAGTATGTCTATGAACACTGAAGCTTTCTTT. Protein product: CASSMSMNTEAFF.

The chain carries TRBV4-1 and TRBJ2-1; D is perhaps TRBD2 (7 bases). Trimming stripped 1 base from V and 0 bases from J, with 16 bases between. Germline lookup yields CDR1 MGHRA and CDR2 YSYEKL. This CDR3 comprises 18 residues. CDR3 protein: CASSQAVEGGGSYNEQFF. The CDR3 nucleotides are TGCGCCAGCAGCCAAGCCGTGGAGGGGGGGGGCTCCTACAATGAGCAGTTCTTC.

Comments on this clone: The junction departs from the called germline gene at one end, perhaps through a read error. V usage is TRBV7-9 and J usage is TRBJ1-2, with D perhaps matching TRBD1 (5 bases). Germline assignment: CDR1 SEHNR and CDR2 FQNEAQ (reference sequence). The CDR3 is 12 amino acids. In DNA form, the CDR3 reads TGTGCAAGCACAGGAGGTGACTATGGCTACACCTTC. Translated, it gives CASTGGDYGYTF.

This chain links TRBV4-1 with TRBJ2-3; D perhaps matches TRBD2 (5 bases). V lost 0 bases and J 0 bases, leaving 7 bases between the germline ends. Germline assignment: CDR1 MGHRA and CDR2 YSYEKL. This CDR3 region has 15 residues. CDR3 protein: CASSQDRTSTDTQYF. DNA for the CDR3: TGCGCCAGCAGCCAAGACAGGACTAGCACAGATACGCAGTATTTT.

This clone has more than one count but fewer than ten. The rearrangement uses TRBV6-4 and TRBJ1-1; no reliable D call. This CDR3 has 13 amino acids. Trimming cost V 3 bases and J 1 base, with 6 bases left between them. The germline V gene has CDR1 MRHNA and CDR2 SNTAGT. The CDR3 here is CASSEGANTEAFF. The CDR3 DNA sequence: TGTGCCAGCAGTGAGGGCGCGAACACTGAAGCTTTCTTT.

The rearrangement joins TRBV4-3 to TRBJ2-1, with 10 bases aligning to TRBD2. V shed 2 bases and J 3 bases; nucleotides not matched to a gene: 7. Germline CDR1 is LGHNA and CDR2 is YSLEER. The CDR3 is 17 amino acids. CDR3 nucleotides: TGCGCCAGCAGCCAACTCGCGTCTAGCGGGGGCTACAATGAGCAGTTCTTC. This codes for CASSQLASSGGYNEQFF.

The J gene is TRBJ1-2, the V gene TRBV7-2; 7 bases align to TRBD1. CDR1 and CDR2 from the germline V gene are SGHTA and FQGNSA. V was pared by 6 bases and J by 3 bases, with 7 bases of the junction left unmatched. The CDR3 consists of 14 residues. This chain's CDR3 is CASRPGTAYYGYTF. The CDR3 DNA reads TGTGCCAGCAGACCTGGGACAGCCTACTATGGCTACACCTTC.

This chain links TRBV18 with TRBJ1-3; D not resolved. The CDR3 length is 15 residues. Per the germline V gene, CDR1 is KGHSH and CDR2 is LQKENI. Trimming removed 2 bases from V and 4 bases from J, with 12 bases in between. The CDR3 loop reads CASSPTPGQGNTIYF. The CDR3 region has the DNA TGTGCCAGCTCACCAACTCCAGGCCAGGGAAACACCATATATTTT.

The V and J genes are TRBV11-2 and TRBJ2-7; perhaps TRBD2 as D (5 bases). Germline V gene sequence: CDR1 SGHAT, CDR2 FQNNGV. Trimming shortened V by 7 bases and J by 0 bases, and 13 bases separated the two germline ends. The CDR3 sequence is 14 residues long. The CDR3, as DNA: TGTGCCAGCAAAGAGGACGGGGTCTCCTACGAGCAGTACTTC. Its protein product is CASKEDGVSYEQYF.

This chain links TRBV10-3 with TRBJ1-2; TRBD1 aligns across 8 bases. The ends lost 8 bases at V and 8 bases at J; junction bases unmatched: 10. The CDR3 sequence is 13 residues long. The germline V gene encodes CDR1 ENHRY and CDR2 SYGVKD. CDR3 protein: CAIAPTGERGYTF. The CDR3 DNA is TGTGCCATCGCGCCGACAGGGGAGAGGGGCTACACCTTC.

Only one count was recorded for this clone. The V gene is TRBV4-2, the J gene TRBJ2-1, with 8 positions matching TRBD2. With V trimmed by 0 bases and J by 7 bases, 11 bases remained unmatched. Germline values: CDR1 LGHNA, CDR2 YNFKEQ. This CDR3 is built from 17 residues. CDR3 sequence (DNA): TGTGCCAGCAGCCAAGATGGCCGCGGGGGGAGGAATAATGAGCAGTTCTTC. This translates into CASSQDGRGGRNNEQFF.

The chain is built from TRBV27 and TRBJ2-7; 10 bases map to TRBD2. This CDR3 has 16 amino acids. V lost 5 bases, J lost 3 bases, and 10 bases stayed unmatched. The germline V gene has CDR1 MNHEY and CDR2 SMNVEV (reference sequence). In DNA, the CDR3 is TGTGCCAGCAGTCTCGGTAGGGTAGCGGGGGGCTACGAGCAGTACTTC. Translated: CASSLGRVAGGYEQYF.

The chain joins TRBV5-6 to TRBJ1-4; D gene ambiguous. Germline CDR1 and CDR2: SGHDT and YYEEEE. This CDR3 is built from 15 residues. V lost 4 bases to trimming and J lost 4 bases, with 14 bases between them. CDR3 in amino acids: CASSPPEGGNEKLFF. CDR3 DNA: TGTGCCAGCAGCCCCCCCGAGGGCGGTAATGAAAAACTGTTTTTT.

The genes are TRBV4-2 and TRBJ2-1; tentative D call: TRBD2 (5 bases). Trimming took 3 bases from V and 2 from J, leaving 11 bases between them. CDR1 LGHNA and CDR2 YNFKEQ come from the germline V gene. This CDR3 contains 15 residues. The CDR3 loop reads CASSQSSQTYNEQFF. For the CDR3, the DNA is TGTGCCAGCAGCCAGTCTAGCCAAACCTACAATGAGCAGTTCTTC.